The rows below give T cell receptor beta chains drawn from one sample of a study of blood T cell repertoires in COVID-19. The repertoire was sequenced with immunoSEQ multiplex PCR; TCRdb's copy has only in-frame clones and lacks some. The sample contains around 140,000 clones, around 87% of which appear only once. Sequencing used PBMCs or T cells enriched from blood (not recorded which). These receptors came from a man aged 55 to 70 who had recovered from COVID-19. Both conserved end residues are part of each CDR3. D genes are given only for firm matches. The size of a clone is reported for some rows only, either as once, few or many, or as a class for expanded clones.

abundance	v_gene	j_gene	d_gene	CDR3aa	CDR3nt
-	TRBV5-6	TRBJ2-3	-	CASREWGVDTQYF	TGTGCCAGCAGAGAATGGGGGGTGGATACGCAGTATTTT
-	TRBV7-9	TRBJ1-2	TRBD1	CASSFKGGQSNYGYTF	TGTGCCAGCAGCTTCAAAGGGGGACAGTCGAACTATGGCTACACCTTC
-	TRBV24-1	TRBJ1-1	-	CATSDSGVGNTEAFF	TGTGCCACCAGTGATTCAGGGGTTGGGAACACTGAAGCTTTCTTT
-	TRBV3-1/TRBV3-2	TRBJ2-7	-	CASSKFPGETAASYEQYF	TGTGCCAGCAGCAAGTTTCCGGGTGAGACAGCCGCCTCCTACGAGCAGTACTTC
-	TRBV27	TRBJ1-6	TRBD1	CASSPRTGTYSPLHF	TGTGCCAGCAGTCCCCGGACAGGGACTTATTCACCCCTCCACTTT
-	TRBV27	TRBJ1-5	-	CASSVSGPQHF	TGTGCCAGCAGTGTCAGTGGGCCCCAGCATTTT
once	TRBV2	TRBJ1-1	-	CASSEVATRGNTEAFF	TGTGCCAGCAGTGAAGTCGCAACCAGGGGGAACACTGAAGCTTTCTTT
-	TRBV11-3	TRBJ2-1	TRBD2	CASSGLAGGPNEQFF	TGTGCCAGCAGCGGCCTAGCGGGAGGGCCAAATGAGCAGTTCTTC
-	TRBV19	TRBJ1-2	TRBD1	CASRRGGQGVISDYGYTF	TGTGCCAGTAGACGGGGTGGACAGGGGGTCATTTCGGACTATGGCTACACCTTC
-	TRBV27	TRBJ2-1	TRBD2	CASSLAGGAYNEQFF	TGTGCCAGCAGCTTAGCGGGAGGGGCATACAATGAGCAGTTCTTC
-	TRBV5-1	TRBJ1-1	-	CASSLSSSGLNTEAFF	TGCGCCAGCAGCTTGTCTTCATCGGGTTTGAACACTGAAGCTTTCTTT
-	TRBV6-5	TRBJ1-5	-	CASSHNRNSNQPQHF	TGTGCCAGCAGCCATAACAGGAATAGCAATCAGCCCCAGCATTTT
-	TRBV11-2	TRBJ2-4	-	CASSFREAKNIQYF	TGTGCCAGCAGCTTCCGGGAGGCCAAAAACATTCAGTACTTC
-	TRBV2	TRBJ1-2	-	CASTERPGYTF	TGTGCCAGCACGGAGAGGCCAGGCTACACCTTC
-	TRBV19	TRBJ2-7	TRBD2	CASSISSGNGLYEQYF	TGTGCCAGTAGTATTAGTAGCGGGAACGGTCTCTACGAGCAGTACTTC
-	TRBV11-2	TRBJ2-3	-	CASSLDLTDTQYF	TGTGCCAGCAGCTTAGACCTCACAGATACGCAGTATTTT
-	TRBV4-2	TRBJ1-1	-	CASSQSRLAFF	TGTGCCAGCAGCCAATCTCGTTTGGCTTTCTTT
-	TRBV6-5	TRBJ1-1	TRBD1	CATQTGFTEAFF	TGTGCCACCCAGACAGGGTTCACTGAAGCTTTCTTT
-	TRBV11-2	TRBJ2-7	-	CASSLAFGSYEQYF	TGTGCCAGCAGCTTAGCTTTCGGGAGTTACGAGCAGTACTTC
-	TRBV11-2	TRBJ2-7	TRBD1	CASSLRPGGSEQYF	TGTGCCAGCAGCTTGAGGCCAGGGGGTAGCGAGCAGTACTTC
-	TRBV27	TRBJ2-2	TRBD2	CASSRPSGRATGELFF	TGTGCCAGCAGTCGCCCTAGCGGGAGGGCCACCGGGGAGCTGTTTTTT
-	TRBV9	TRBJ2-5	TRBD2	CASSVVASGQETQYF	TGTGCCAGCAGCGTAGTGGCTAGCGGTCAAGAGACCCAGTACTTC
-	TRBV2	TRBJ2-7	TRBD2	CARGIRQGGAEQYF	TGTGCCAGGGGGATACGGCAGGGAGGGGCCGAGCAGTACTTC
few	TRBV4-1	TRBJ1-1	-	CASSQENSMGEAFF	TGCGCCAGCAGCCAAGAAAACAGTATGGGTGAAGCTTTCTTT
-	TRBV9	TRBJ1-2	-	CASSPRPGYGYTF	TGTGCCAGCAGCCCCAGGCCCGGATATGGCTACACCTTC
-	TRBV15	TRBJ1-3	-	CATIRDFHSGNTIYF	TGTGCCACCATCAGGGACTTTCACTCTGGAAACACCATATATTTT
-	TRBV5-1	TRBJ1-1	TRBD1	CASSPSDREREAFF	TGCGCCAGCAGCCCCTCGGACAGGGAACGAGAAGCTTTCTTT
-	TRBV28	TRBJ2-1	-	CASSMQGYNEQFF	TGTGCCAGCAGTATGCAGGGCTACAATGAGCAGTTCTTC
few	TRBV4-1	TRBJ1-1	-	CASSQDPGSGMRTEAFF	TGCGCCAGCAGCCAAGATCCGGGTTCGGGAATGAGGACTGAAGCTTTCTTT
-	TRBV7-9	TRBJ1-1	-	CASSYTGQNTEAFF	TGTGCCAGCAGCTATACAGGGCAGAACACTGAAGCTTTCTTT
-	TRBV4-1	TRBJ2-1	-	CASSQGLTSSYNEQFF	TGCGCCAGCAGCCAAGGCCTAACTAGTTCCTACAATGAGCAGTTCTTC
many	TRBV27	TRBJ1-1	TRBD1	CASSIIRGTTEAFF	TGTGCCAGCAGTATTATCAGGGGGACCACTGAAGCTTTCTTT
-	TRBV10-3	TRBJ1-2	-	CAISTQNSLEGYTF	TGTGCCATCAGTACTCAGAATAGCCTCGAGGGCTACACCTTC
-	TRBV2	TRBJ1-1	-	CASSERTPLYTEAFF	TGTGCCAGCAGTGAAAGGACACCATTGTACACTGAAGCTTTCTTT
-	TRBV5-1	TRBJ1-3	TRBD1	CASSRNRGENTIYF	TGCGCCAGCAGCAGAAACAGGGGAGAAAACACCATATATTTT
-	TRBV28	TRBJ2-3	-	CASSLLFDTQYF	TGTGCCAGCAGTTTGTTATTCGATACGCAGTATTTT
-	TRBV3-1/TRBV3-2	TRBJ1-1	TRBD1	CASLRQGASEAFF	TGTGCCAGCCTAAGACAGGGGGCCTCTGAAGCTTTCTTT
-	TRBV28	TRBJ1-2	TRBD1	CASSRGGGYGYTF	TGTGCCAGCAGCAGAGGGGGCGGCTATGGCTACACCTTC
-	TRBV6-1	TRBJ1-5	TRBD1	CASREYLGTGGLSNQPQHF	TGTGCCAGCAGGGAATACCTTGGGACAGGGGGCCTATCCAATCAGCCCCAGCATTTT
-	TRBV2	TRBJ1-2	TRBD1	CASSAQDRGMRYGYTF	TGTGCCAGCAGTGCGCAGGACAGGGGGATGAGGTATGGCTACACCTTC
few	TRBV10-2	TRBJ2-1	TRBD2	CASSDIAGGPGEQFF	TGCGCCAGCAGTGACATAGCGGGAGGGCCAGGTGAGCAGTTCTTC
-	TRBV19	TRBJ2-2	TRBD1	CASSRDRGQTGELFF	TGTGCCAGTAGTAGGGACAGGGGGCAAACCGGGGAGCTGTTTTTT
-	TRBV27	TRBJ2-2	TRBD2	CASSGGLAGGPNTGELFF	TGTGCCAGCAGTGGGGGACTAGCGGGGGGCCCCAACACCGGGGAGCTGTTTTTT
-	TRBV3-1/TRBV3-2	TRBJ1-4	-	CASGLGGTNEKLFF	TGTGCCAGCGGTCTGGGAGGTACTAATGAAAAACTGTTTTTT
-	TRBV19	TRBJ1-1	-	CASRVRRGTLGHTEAFF	TGTGCCAGTAGGGTGAGACGGGGGACCCTGGGCCACACTGAAGCTTTCTTT
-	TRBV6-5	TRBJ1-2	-	CASREEGRHGYTF	TGTGCCAGCAGGGAGGAGGGAAGGCATGGCTACACCTTC
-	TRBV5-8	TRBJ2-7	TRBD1	CASSRWGTGGTSYEQYF	TGTGCCAGCAGCCGGTGGGGGACAGGGGGCACCTCCTACGAGCAGTACTTC
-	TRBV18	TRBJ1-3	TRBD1	CASSPSGTGTGNTIYF	TGTGCCAGCTCACCGTCCGGGACAGGGACTGGAAACACCATATATTTT
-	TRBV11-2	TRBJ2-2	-	CASSRSSGLNTGELFF	TGTGCCAGCAGCCGCTCATCCGGACTGAACACCGGGGAGCTGTTTTTT
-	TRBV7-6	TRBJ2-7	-	CASSKPARSGLYEQYF	TGTGCCAGCAGCAAGCCTGCCCGATCGGGACTCTACGAGCAGTACTTC
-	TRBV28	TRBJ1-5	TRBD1	CASSLQQGGNQPQHF	TGTGCCAGCAGTTTACAACAGGGGGGCAATCAGCCCCAGCATTTT
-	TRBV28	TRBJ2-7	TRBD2	CASSLAGGSYEQYF	TGTGCCAGCAGTCTAGCGGGAGGCTCCTACGAGCAGTACTTC
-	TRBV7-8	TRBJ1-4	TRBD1	CASSLGQGRVEKLFF	TGTGCCAGCAGCTTAGGACAGGGGAGGGTTGAAAAACTGTTTTTT
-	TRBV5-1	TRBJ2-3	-	CASEGGGTDTQYF	TGCGCCAGCGAGGGAGGGGGAACAGATACGCAGTATTTT
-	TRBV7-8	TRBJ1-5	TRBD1	CASSSRTGRWHF	TGTGCCAGCAGCTCCCGGACAGGTCGGTGGCATTTT
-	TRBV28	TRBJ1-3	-	CASSSPRGPSSGNTIYF	TGTGCCAGCAGCTCTCCCAGGGGACCAAGCTCTGGAAACACCATATATTTT
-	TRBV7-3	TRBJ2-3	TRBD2	CASSLVLAGAVDTQYF	TGTGCCAGCAGCTTGGTACTAGCGGGAGCGGTAGATACGCAGTATTTT
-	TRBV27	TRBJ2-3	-	CASSDRTDTQYF	TGTGCCAGCAGTGACCGGACTGATACGCAGTATTTT
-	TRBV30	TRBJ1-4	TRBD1	CAWSPLDRGGEKLFF	TGTGCCTGGAGTCCCCTTGACAGGGGAGGGGAAAAACTGTTTTTT